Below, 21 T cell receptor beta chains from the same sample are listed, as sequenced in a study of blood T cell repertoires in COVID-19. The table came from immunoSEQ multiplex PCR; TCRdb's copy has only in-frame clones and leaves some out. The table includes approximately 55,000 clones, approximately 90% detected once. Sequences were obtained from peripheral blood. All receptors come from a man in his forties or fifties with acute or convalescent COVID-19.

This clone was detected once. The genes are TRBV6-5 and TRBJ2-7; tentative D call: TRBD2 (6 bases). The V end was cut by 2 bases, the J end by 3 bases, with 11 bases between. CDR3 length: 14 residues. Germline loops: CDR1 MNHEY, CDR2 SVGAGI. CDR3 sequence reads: CASSYQGGGYEQYF. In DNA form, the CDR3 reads TGTGCCAGCAGTTACCAGGGAGGCGGCTACGAGCAGTACTTC.

CDR3 coding DNA: TGCGCCAGCAGTGAATACATGAACACTGAAGCTTTCTTT. Protein: CASSEYMNTEAFF. The chain carries TRBV10-1 and TRBJ1-1; D uncertain. Looked up from germline, CDR1 is WNHNN and CDR2 is SYGVQD (reference sequence). The CDR3 spans 13 residues. V lost 3 bases and J 0 bases, leaving 5 bases between the germline ends.

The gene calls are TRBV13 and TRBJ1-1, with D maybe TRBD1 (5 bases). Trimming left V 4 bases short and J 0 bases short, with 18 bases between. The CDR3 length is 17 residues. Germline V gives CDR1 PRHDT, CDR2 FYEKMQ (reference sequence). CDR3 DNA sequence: TGTGCCAGCAGCTCTGCACAGGATAACTTAATGAACACTGAAGCTTTCTTT. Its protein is CASSSAQDNLMNTEAFF.

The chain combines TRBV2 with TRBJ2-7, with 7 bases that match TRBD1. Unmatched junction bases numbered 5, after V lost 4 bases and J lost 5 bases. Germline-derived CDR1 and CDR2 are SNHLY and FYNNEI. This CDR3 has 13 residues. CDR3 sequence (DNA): TGTGCCAGCAGTGGCAACAGGGGCCACGAGCAGTACTTC. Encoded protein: CASSGNRGHEQYF.

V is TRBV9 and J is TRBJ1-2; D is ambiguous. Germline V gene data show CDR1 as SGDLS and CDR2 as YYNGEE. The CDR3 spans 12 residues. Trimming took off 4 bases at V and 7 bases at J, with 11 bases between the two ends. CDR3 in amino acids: CASSPFGSGYTF. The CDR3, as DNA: TGTGCCAGCAGCCCTTTTGGGAGTGGCTACACCTTC.

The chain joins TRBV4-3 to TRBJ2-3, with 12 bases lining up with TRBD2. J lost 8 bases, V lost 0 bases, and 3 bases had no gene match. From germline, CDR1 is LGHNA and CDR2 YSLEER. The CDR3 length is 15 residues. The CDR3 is CASSQDASGRGTQYF. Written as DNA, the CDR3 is TGCGCCAGCAGCCAAGATGCTAGCGGGAGGGGTACGCAGTATTTT.

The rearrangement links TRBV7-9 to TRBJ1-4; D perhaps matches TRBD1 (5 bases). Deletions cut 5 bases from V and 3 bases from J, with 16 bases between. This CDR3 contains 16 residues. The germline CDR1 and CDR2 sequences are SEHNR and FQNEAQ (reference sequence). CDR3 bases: TGTGCCAGCAGCCTCAAAACAGGCCCCCCTAATGAAAAACTGTTTTTT. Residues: CASSLKTGPPNEKLFF.

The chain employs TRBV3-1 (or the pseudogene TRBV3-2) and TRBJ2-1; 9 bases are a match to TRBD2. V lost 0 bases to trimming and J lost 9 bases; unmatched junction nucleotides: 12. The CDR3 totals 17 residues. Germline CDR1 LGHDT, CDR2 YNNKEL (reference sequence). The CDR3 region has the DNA TGTGCCAGCAGCCAAGACGTGCTGGCGGGAGGGGACGGTGAGCAGTTCTTC. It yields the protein CASSQDVLAGGDGEQFF.

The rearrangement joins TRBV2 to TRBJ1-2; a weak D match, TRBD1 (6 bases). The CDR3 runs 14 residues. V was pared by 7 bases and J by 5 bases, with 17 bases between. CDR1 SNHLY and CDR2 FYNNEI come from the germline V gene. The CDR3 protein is CASTLQGRTYGYTF. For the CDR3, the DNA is TGTGCCAGCACACTACAGGGCCGGACGTATGGCTACACCTTC.

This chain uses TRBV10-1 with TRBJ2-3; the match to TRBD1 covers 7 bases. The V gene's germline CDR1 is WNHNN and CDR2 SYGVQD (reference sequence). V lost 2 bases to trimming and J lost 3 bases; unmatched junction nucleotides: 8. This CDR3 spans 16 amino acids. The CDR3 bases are TGCGCCAGCAGTGAGGGAGGCAGGGGGACGACAGATACGCAGTATTTT. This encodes CASSEGGRGTTDTQYF.

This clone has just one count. CDR3 coding DNA: TGTGCCTGGATTTGGGGGGACACTGAAGCTTTCTTT. Translation gives CAWIWGDTEAFF. The V call is TRBV30, the J call TRBJ1-1, with D perhaps TRBD1 (5 bases). Trimming took off 4 bases at V and 3 bases at J, with 9 bases between the two ends. The CDR3 totals 12 residues. Germline CDR1 is GTSNPN and CDR2 is SVGIG (reference sequence).

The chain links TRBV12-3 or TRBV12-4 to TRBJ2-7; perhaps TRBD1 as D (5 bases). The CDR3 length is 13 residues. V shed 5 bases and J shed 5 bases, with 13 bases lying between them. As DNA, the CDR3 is TGTGCCAGCAGTGCGACAGAACCCCACGAGCAGTACTTC. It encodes CASSATEPHEQYF.

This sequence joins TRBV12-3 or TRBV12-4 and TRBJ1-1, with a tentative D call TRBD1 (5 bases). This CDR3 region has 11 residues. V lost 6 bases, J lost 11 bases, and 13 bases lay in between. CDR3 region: CASSHSGKAFF. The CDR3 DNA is TGTGCCAGCAGCCATTCAGGGAAGGCTTTCTTT.

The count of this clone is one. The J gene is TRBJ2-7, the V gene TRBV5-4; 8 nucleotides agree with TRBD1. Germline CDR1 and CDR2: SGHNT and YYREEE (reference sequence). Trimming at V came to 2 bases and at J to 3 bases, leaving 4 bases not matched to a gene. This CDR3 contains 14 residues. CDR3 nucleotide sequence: TGTGCCAGCAGCTTTGTGGGACAGGACTACGAGCAGTACTTC. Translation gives CASSFVGQDYEQYF.

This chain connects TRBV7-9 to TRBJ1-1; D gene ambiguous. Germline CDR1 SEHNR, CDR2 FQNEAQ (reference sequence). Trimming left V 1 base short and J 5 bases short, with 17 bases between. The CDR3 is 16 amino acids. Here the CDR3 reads CASSLDIPPVRTEAFF. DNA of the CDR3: TGTGCCAGCAGCTTAGACATACCGCCTGTTCGAACTGAAGCTTTCTTT.

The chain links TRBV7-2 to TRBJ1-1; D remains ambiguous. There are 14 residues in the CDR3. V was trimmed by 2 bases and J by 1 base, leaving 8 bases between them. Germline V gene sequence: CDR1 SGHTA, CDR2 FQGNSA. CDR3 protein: CASSLFPGNTEAFF. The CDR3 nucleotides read TGTGCCAGCAGCTTATTTCCGGGGAACACTGAAGCTTTCTTT.

The CDR3 bases are TGCGCCAGCAGAGAAGGGACAGGGAGTACCTACGAGCAGTACTTC. The encoded protein is CASREGTGSTYEQYF. This chain joins TRBV10-2 and TRBJ2-7, with 9 bases aligning to TRBD1. Germline values: CDR1 WSHSY, CDR2 SAAADI. This CDR3 comprises 15 residues. V lost 6 bases and J lost 2; bases outside the gene matches: 8.

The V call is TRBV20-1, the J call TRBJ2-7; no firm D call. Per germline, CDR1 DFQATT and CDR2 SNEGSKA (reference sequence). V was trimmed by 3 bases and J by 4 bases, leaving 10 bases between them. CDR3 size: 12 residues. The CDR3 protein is CSASGDSYEQYF. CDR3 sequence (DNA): TGCAGTGCTAGTGGTGACTCATACGAGCAGTACTTC.

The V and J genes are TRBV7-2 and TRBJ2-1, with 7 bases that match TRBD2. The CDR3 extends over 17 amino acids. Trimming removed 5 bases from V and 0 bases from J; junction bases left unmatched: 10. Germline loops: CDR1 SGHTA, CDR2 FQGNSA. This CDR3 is CASSPKTSSSSYNEQFF. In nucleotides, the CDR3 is TGTGCCAGCAGCCCAAAGACTAGCTCAAGCTCCTACAATGAGCAGTTCTTC.

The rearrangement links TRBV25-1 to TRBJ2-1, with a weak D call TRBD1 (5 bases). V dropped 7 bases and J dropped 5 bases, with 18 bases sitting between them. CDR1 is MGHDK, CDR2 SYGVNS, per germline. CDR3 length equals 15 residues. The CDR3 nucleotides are TGTGCCAGCACTTCCTTTCAGGGTGTGGACAATGAGCAGTTCTTC. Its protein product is CASTSFQGVDNEQFF.

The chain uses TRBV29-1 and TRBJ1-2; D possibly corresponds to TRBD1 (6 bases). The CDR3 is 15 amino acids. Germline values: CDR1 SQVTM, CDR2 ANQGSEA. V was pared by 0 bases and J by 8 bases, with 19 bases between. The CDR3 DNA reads TGCAGCGTTGAAGAAGATTTTATACAGGGACGAGGCTACACCTTC. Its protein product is CSVEEDFIQGRGYTF.